A single sample gave rise to the 31 T cell receptor beta chains below, sequenced in a study of shared clonotypes between healthy human individuals. TCRdb's table, derived via immunoSEQ multiplex PCR, lists solely in-frame clones and lacks some. The top ten clones hold around 1.8% of a sample with hundreds of thousands of clones, approximately 73% of them seen once. The specimen was memory CD4+ T cells sorted from blood. The subset is: CD45RA-negative fraction. The receptors derive from a woman aged 25-40 years in good health.

The chain uses TRBV2 and TRBJ1-5, with unresolved D. Trimming stripped 10 bases from V and 3 bases from J, with 16 bases between. In germline, CDR1 is SNHLY, CDR2 FYNNEI. The length of the CDR3 is 14 residues. The CDR3 loop reads CATGGRTSNQPQHF. DNA of the CDR3: TGTGCCACCGGAGGCAGGACCTCCAATCAGCCCCAGCATTTT.

This chain joins TRBV7-9 and TRBJ2-5; D not resolved. The CDR3 contains 13 residues. Per germline, CDR1 SEHNR and CDR2 FQNEAQ (reference sequence). Trimming shortened V by 5 bases and J by 5 bases, and 12 bases separated the two germline ends. The CDR3 region has the DNA TGTGCCAGCAGCAGCTGGAACCTGGAGACCCAGTACTTC. It translates to CASSSWNLETQYF. The full variable domain, its missing parts supplied by reference TRBV7-9 and TRBJ2-5, is DTGVSQNPRHKITKRGQNVTFRCDPISEHNRLYWYRQTLGQGPEFLTYFQNEAQLEKSRLLSDRFSAERPKGSFSTLEIQRTEQGDSAMYLCASSSWNLETQYFGPGTRLLVL.

By share of the sample, this clone is medium-sized. The chain uses TRBV6-4 and TRBJ1-3; 8 nucleotides line up with TRBD1. CDR1 MRHNA and CDR2 SNTAGT come from the germline V gene. The CDR3 consists of 17 residues. V was pared by 2 bases and J by 2 bases, with 8 bases of the junction left unmatched. CDR3 nucleotide sequence: TGTGCCAGCAGTGACCAGACAGGGGAAGGACCTGGAAACACCATATATTTT. As protein: CASSDQTGEGPGNTIYF.

The gene calls are TRBV13 and TRBJ2-3; weak D call: TRBD1 (7 bases). The CDR3 sequence is 18 residues long. The V and J ends lost 0 bases and 4 bases respectively, with 20 bases between them. CDR1 and CDR2 from the germline V gene are PRHDT and FYEKMQ (reference sequence). This CDR3 reads CASSLGRDSDLGADTQYF. CDR3 nucleotide sequence: TGTGCCAGCAGCTTAGGGCGGGACAGCGACTTGGGGGCAGATACGCAGTATTTT.

J is TRBJ2-1 and V is TRBV7-2; 8 bases are a match to TRBD2. Germline lookup yields CDR1 SGHTA and CDR2 FQGNSA. The CDR3 length is 14 residues. The junction had 4 bases not matched to a gene; V was cut back by 6 bases and J by 3 bases. DNA of the CDR3: TGTGCCAGCAGTTCGGGGGGGATCTACAATGAGCAGTTCTTC. This codes for CASSSGGIYNEQFF.

This clone was found a few times. The rearrangement links TRBV5-1 to TRBJ2-5; D is perhaps TRBD1 (5 bases). V gave up 5 bases and J gave up 5 bases, with 10 bases separating them. The germline V gene encodes CDR1 SGHRS and CDR2 YFSETQ. The CDR3 runs 12 residues. CDR3 loop: CASSAGWETQYF. CDR3 bases: TGCGCCAGCAGTGCAGGGTGGGAGACCCAGTACTTC.

The chain is built from TRBV29-1 and TRBJ2-3; D perhaps matches TRBD2 (6 bases). V lost 4 bases and J 1 base, leaving 9 bases between the germline ends. CDR3 length: 13 residues. The germline gives CDR1 SQVTM, CDR2 ANQGSEA. This CDR3 is CSVGASGTDTQYF. CDR3 in DNA: TGCAGCGTTGGGGCTAGCGGCACAGATACGCAGTATTTT.

The chain employs TRBV21-1 and TRBJ2-2; TRBD2 is taken as the D call from the table, unchecked against the DNA. TRBV21-1 is tagged as a pseudogene. The CDR3 is 18 residues long. The CDR3 DNA follows: TGTGCCAGCAGCCCCCGGGGAGGCGGGACCCAAAACACCGGGGAGCTGTTTTTT. Translated, it gives CASSPRGGGTQNTGELFF.

This chain links TRBV29-1 with TRBJ2-1; weak D call: TRBD1 (5 bases). V shed 2 bases and J shed 0 bases, with 14 bases lying between them. Germline-derived CDR1 and CDR2 are SQVTM and ANQGSEA. The CDR3 runs 16 residues. The chain's CDR3 is CSVEQWGPGSYNEQFF. CDR3 bases: TGCAGCGTTGAACAGTGGGGCCCCGGCTCCTACAATGAGCAGTTCTTC.

The chain recombines TRBV10-2 with TRBJ2-3; 11 nucleotides agree with TRBD2. CDR1 WSHSY and CDR2 SAAADI come from the germline V gene. The CDR3 runs to 14 residues. With 6 bases clipped from V and 5 bases from J, the junction kept 4 bases outside the gene matches. The CDR3 sequence: CASRTSGIIDTQYF. CDR3 DNA: TGCGCCAGCAGGACTAGCGGGATCATAGATACGCAGTATTTT.

The chain's CDR3 is CASSLVVGGPLYEQYF. DNA of the CDR3: TGCGCCAGCAGCTTGGTCGTGGGAGGGCCCCTCTACGAGCAGTACTTC. J is TRBJ2-7 and V is TRBV5-1; 7 bases agree with TRBD2. V shed 0 bases, J shed 3 bases, and the junction held 9 bases outside the gene matches. Germline V lookup: CDR1 SGHRS, CDR2 YFSETQ. The CDR3 is 16 amino acids.

The V and J genes are TRBV29-1 and TRBJ2-7; a weak D match, TRBD2 (5 bases). CDR3 length: 11 amino acids. With 7 bases removed from V and 4 bases from J, the gap between germline ends came to 11 bases. Germline V gene lookup returns CDR1 SQVTM and CDR2 ANQGSEA. CDR3 residues: CSAGVGYEQYF. The CDR3 coding sequence is TGCAGCGCCGGGGTGGGATACGAGCAGTACTTC.

The DNA of the CDR3 is TGTGCCAGCAGTTTACCCCCGCTAAATGAGCAGTTCTTC. Amino acid sequence: CASSLPPLNEQFF. This chain joins TRBV28 and TRBJ2-1; D unclear. Looked up from germline, CDR1 is MDHEN and CDR2 is SYDVKM. This CDR3 region has 13 residues. Trimming took off 2 bases at V and 7 bases at J, with 9 bases between the two ends.

This clone was detected ten times or more. This CDR3 is CASSVAPSGGNEQFF. The CDR3 bases are TGTGCCAGCAGCGTAGCGCCTAGCGGGGGAAATGAGCAGTTCTTC. The chain recombines TRBV9 with TRBJ2-1; 10 bases line up with TRBD2. The CDR3 spans 15 residues. The germline gives CDR1 SGDLS, CDR2 YYNGEE. With V trimmed by 0 bases and J by 7 bases, 4 bases remained unmatched.

The CDR3 is CASSVFSGRTNTGELFF. CDR3 DNA: TGCGCCAGCAGCGTTTTTTCCGGGAGGACGAACACCGGGGAGCTGTTTTTT. V gene TRBV5-1 combines with J gene TRBJ2-2, with 7 bases fitting TRBD2. The V and J ends lost 4 bases and 0 bases, in that order; junction bases with no gene match: 9. Germline values: CDR1 SGHRS, CDR2 YFSETQ. CDR3 length equals 17 residues.

The chain combines TRBV6-6 with TRBJ1-1, with D possibly TRBD1 on 5 matching bases. The CDR3 contains 13 residues. The V gene lost 5 bases and the J gene lost 1 base, with 8 bases spanning the gap. Germline V CDR1 and CDR2: MNHNY, SVGAGI (reference sequence). The CDR3 region is CASSPTENTEAFF. CDR3 DNA: TGTGCCAGCAGTCCGACAGAGAACACTGAAGCTTTCTTT.

The chain carries TRBV30 and TRBJ2-6; D ambiguous. The CDR3 runs to 15 residues. V lost 5 bases, J lost 0 bases, and 11 bases lay in between. Germline assignment: CDR1 GTSNPN and CDR2 SVGIG (reference sequence). The CDR3 DNA sequence: TGTGCCTGGGGGCAGGTCAACTCTGGGGCCAACGTCCTGACTTTC. It translates to CAWGQVNSGANVLTF.

The genes are TRBV5-1 and TRBJ2-3; tentatively, D is TRBD1 (5 bases). There are 11 residues in the CDR3. Trimming shortened V by 3 bases and J by 7 bases, and 6 bases separated the two germline ends. CDR1 and CDR2 from the germline V gene are SGHRS and YFSETQ. CDR3 in DNA: TGCGCCAGCAGCTCAGGGAATACGCAGTATTTT. Protein product: CASSSGNTQYF.

The chain employs TRBV19 and TRBJ2-7; TRBD2 matches at 13 bases. This CDR3 is built from 15 residues. After removal of 5 bases from V and 7 bases from J, the junction contained 8 bases not matched to a gene. Germline CDR1 reads LNHDA; CDR2 reads SQIVND (reference sequence). The CDR3 is CASSELAGGPGEQYF. CDR3 DNA sequence: TGTGCCAGTAGTGAACTAGCGGGAGGGCCGGGTGAGCAGTACTTC. The variable domain in full, with the rest retrieved from reference TRBV19 and TRBJ2-7, is DGGITQSPKYLFRKEGQNVTLSCEQNLNHDAMYWYRQDPGQGLRLIYYSQIVNDFQKGDIAEGYSVSREKKESFPLTVTSAQKNPTAFYLCASSELAGGPGEQYFGPGTRLTVT.

CDR3 amino acids: CASSTVAGDGELFF. CDR3 DNA sequence: TGTGCCAGCAGTACCGTAGCGGGCGACGGGGAGCTGTTTTTT. The chain employs TRBV7-2 and TRBJ2-2; 7 nucleotides line up with TRBD2. The J segment lost 7 bases and the V segment lost 6 bases, leaving 8 bases of the junction unmatched. The CDR3 has 14 residues. Looked up from germline, CDR1 is SGHTA and CDR2 is FQGNSA.

Concerning this clone: The identical CDR3 is also encoded by other nucleotide sequences in the sample. This chain joins TRBV6-5 and TRBJ2-7, with D unclear. Per germline, CDR1 MNHEY and CDR2 SVGAGI. The ends were cut back, 0 bases at V and 2 bases at J, with 8 bases in the middle. The length of the CDR3 is 14 residues. The CDR3: CASSYSKTTYEQYF. The DNA for the CDR3 is TGTGCCAGCAGTTACTCGAAGACCACCTACGAGCAGTACTTC.

In this sample, this clone turned up once. The V and J genes are TRBV15 and TRBJ2-1; 7 bases line up with TRBD2. This CDR3 is built from 17 residues. V was clipped by 0 bases and J by 6 bases; unmatched bases: 11. The germline CDR1 and CDR2 sequences are LNHNV and YYDKDF (reference sequence). This CDR3 reads CATSRDLWGTTPNEQFF. The CDR3 nucleotides are TGTGCCACCAGCAGAGATCTCTGGGGGACTACTCCCAATGAGCAGTTCTTC.

V and J are TRBV5-4 and TRBJ1-1, with D hard to call. The CDR3 runs to 15 residues. V lost 0 bases and J 0 bases, leaving 9 bases between the germline ends. Germline V lookup: CDR1 SGHNT, CDR2 YYREEE (reference sequence). In DNA, the CDR3 is TGTGCCAGCAGCTTGGACCTGGGGATGAACACTGAAGCTTTCTTT. Translated: CASSLDLGMNTEAFF.

The J gene is TRBJ2-7, the V gene TRBV11-1; 9 bases fit TRBD2. The CDR3 loop spans 17 amino acids. Germline assignment: CDR1 SGHAT and CDR2 FQDESV (reference sequence). V lost 3 bases to trimming and J lost 4 bases; unmatched junction nucleotides: 13. The CDR3 DNA follows: TGTGCCAGCAGCTTCACTAGCGGGTCAGCAAACGAATACGAGCAGTACTTC. Its translation: CASSFTSGSANEYEQYF.

The V gene is TRBV20-1, the J gene TRBJ1-2; D is unclear. CDR3 length equals 10 residues. Germline-derived CDR1 and CDR2 are DFQATT and SNEGSKA (reference sequence). V was trimmed by 5 bases and J by 8 bases, leaving 9 bases between them. CDR3: CSASREGYTF. In nucleotides, the CDR3 is TGCAGTGCTTCGAGGGAGGGCTACACCTTC.

The chain carries TRBV18 and TRBJ1-1, with TRBD1 matching 7 bases. V shed 3 bases and J 5 bases; nucleotides not matched to a gene: 12. This CDR3 is built from 16 residues. Germline CDR1 reads KGHSH; CDR2 reads LQKENI. The CDR3 nucleotides are TGTGCCAGCTCACCTTCCTTTACAGGGGAAGGAACTGAAGCTTTCTTT. It is translated as CASSPSFTGEGTEAFF.

This clone turned up a few times. The chain links TRBV5-1 to TRBJ2-3; D call uncertain. This CDR3 is built from 16 residues. V lost 0 bases and J 6 bases, leaving 17 bases between the germline ends. Germline V gives CDR1 SGHRS, CDR2 YFSETQ. Here the CDR3 reads CASSLAIGPAGDTQYF. As DNA, the CDR3 is TGCGCCAGCAGCTTGGCCATAGGACCCGCTGGCGATACGCAGTATTTT.

This clone was seen a handful of times. V is TRBV5-4 and J is TRBJ2-2; D remains unclear. The V gene lost 4 bases and the J gene lost 8 bases, with 18 bases spanning the gap. CDR3 length equals 15 residues. Germline assignment: CDR1 SGHNT and CDR2 YYREEE (reference sequence). CDR3 in amino acids: CASSQEGGLMGELFF. DNA of the CDR3: TGTGCCAGCAGCCAAGAAGGTGGCTTGATGGGGGAGCTGTTTTTT.

In DNA, the CDR3 is TGTGCCAGCAGTGAATTTGGGGGCGCAAATGGAAACACCATATATTTT. Translation: CASSEFGGANGNTIYF. This chain connects TRBV2 to TRBJ1-3; D might be TRBD1 (6 bases). The CDR3 covers 16 residues. CDR1 is SNHLY, CDR2 FYNNEI, per germline. Trimming cost V 2 bases and J 3 bases, with 14 bases left between them.

This clone was seen a single time. The junction departs from germline at one end; a sequencing error may be responsible. Additional DNA sequences in this sample encode the identical CDR3. The chain links TRBV28 to TRBJ1-2, with TRBD1 as a possible D gene (5 bases). CDR1 and CDR2 from the germline V gene are MDHEN and SYDVKM. There are 15 residues in the CDR3. CDR3 sequence (DNA): TGTGCCACCGATCAACGCTCGGGGGGTAACTATGGCTACACCTTT. It encodes CATDQRSGGNYGYTF.

This clone was detected many times. V is TRBV30 and J is TRBJ1-2, with D perhaps TRBD1 (5 bases). Germline V gives CDR1 GTSNPN, CDR2 SVGIG (reference sequence). The CDR3 is made up of 11 amino acids. Between the trimmed V and J ends, which lost 6 bases and 8 bases, there was a span of 13 bases. This CDR3 is CACQGTGGYTF. Here the CDR3 DNA reads TGTGCCTGCCAGGGCACAGGCGGCTACACCTTC.